A single sample is the source of the 29 T cell receptor beta chains below, sequenced in a study of early T cells in non-severe SARS-CoV-2 infection. TCRdb re-analysed the 5' RACE reads in MiXCR, keeping a single row per CDR3 protein. The sample has approximately 97,000 distinct CDR3 sequences; around 13% are singletons. Sequenced: whole blood. These receptors were taken from an adult who was a healthcare worker with PCR-confirmed SARS-CoV-2 infection or an uninfected control (not recorded which).

This clonotype was counted at least ten times. V and J are TRBV20-1 and TRBJ1-5; TRBD1 matches at 10 bases. This CDR3 has 14 amino acids. CDR1 and CDR2 (germline): DFQATT, SNEGSKA (reference sequence). J was trimmed by 5 bases and V by 7 bases; bases with no gene match: 8. As DNA, the CDR3 is TGCAGTGTCCCAAGACAGGGGGCTTATCAGCCCCAGCATTTT. This codes for CSVPRQGAYQPQHF.

This clonotype was counted a few times. The chain couples TRBV4-3 to TRBJ1-6; D is unresolved. Trimming left V 1 base short and J 5 bases short, with 12 bases between. CDR1 LGHNA and CDR2 YSLEER come from the germline V gene. The CDR3 has 16 amino acids. CDR3: CASSQGVAVNNSPLHF. The CDR3 DNA sequence: TGCGCCAGCAGCCAAGGGGTGGCAGTCAATAATTCACCCCTCCACTTT.

This clonotype turned up a few times. The chain recombines TRBV7-2 with TRBJ2-5; D uncertain. The CDR3 is 14 amino acids. From germline, CDR1 is SGHTA and CDR2 FQGNSA. The V and J ends lost 3 bases and 2 bases respectively, with 10 bases between them. CDR3: CASSFVVGQETQYF. DNA of the CDR3: TGTGCCAGCAGCTTCGTAGTAGGGCAAGAGACCCAGTACTTC.

The CDR3 is CASSWIGNSGNTIYF. CDR3 DNA: TGCGCCAGCAGCTGGATCGGGAACTCTGGAAACACCATATATTTT. The chain recombines TRBV5-1 with TRBJ1-3; D call uncertain. The CDR3 runs to 15 residues. Germline CDR1 and CDR2: SGHRS and YFSETQ. Trimming left V 3 bases short and J 0 bases short, with 10 bases between. Full variable domain (remainder filled in from reference TRBV5-1 and TRBJ1-3): KAGVTQTPRYLIKTRGQQVTLSCSPISGHRSVSWYQQTPGQGLQFLFEYFSETQRNKGNFPGRFSGRQFSNSRSEMNVSTLELGDSALYLCASSWIGNSGNTIYFGEGSWLTVV.

This clonotype showed up many times. The chain employs TRBV5-4 and TRBJ1-1; the D gene is possibly TRBD1 (6 bases). The CDR3 spans 14 residues. Trimming stripped 4 bases from V and 8 bases from J, with 18 bases between. Germline V gives CDR1 SGHNT, CDR2 YYREEE (reference sequence). CDR3 nucleotide sequence: TGTGCCAGCAGCCCGGCGGGGGGGACATCCGAAGCTTTCTTT. Protein: CASSPAGGTSEAFF. The entire variable domain, with the rest obtained from reference TRBV5-4 and TRBJ1-1, is as follows: ETGVTQSPTHLIKTRGQQVTLRCSSQSGHNTVSWYQQALGQGPQFIFQYYREEENGRGNFPPRFSGLQFPNYSSELNVNALELDDSALYLCASSPAGGTSEAFFGQGTRLTVV.

To note about this clonotype: Likely a read error: the CDR3 ends without its conserved phenylalanine or tryptophan. The CDR3 loop reads CASSLGLAGGPYQETQYL. As DNA, the CDR3 is TGTGCCAGCAGCCTTGGACTAGCGGGAGGACCGTACCAAGAGACCCAGTACCTC. The V and J genes are TRBV7-2 and TRBJ2-5; TRBD2 matches 14 bases. The V gene end was trimmed by 5 bases and the J gene end by 0 bases; junction bases not matched to a gene: 8. The CDR3 loop spans 18 amino acids. CDR1 is SGHTA, CDR2 FQGNSA, per germline.

This clonotype was found many times. The gene calls are TRBV5-1 and TRBJ1-2; a possible D gene is TRBD1 (5 bases). Germline V gene lookup returns CDR1 SGHRS and CDR2 YFSETQ. This CDR3 has 14 residues. V was shortened by 2 bases and J by 4 bases, with 12 bases between the two germline ends. The CDR3 loop reads CASSFDSSSYGYTF. The CDR3 DNA reads TGCGCCAGCAGCTTTGACAGTTCCAGCTATGGCTACACCTTC.

The sample holds many counts of this clonotype. The gene calls are TRBV7-2 and TRBJ2-7; 9 bases map to TRBD2. In germline, CDR1 is SGHTA, CDR2 FQGNSA. The CDR3 runs 14 residues. V shed 2 bases and J 2 bases; nucleotides not matched to a gene: 1. The CDR3 DNA is TGTGCCAGCAGCTTAATAGCGGGAGCCTACGAGCAGTACTTC. This sequence encodes CASSLIAGAYEQYF. Together with reference TRBV7-2 and TRBJ2-7, the CDR3 gives the full variable domain: GAGVSQSPSNKVTEKGKDVELRCDPISGHTALYWYRQSLGQGLEFLIYFQGNSAPDKSGLPSDRFSAERTGGSVSTLTIQRTQQEDSAVYLCASSLIAGAYEQYFGPGTRLTVT.

This clonotype was seen a few times. The chain employs TRBV5-6 and TRBJ1-6; D is unresolved. V was shortened by 1 base and J by 14 bases, with 13 bases between the two germline ends. CDR3 length: 13 amino acids. Germline CDR1 and CDR2: SGHDT and YYEEEE. Here the CDR3 reads CASSLRGILTLHF. The CDR3 DNA sequence: TGTGCCAGCAGCTTGCGAGGAATTTTAACCCTCCACTTT. The variable domain in full, completed from reference TRBV5-6 and TRBJ1-6, reads DAGVTQSPTHLIKTRGQQVTLRCSPKSGHDTVSWYQQALGQGPQFIFQYYEEEERQRGNFPDRFSGHQFPNYSSELNVNALLLGDSALYLCASSLRGILTLHFGNGTRLTVT.

There are a few counts of this clonotype. CDR3 sequence reads: CASSPAHSGANVLTF. CDR3 nucleotide sequence: TGTGCCAGCTCACCAGCACACTCTGGGGCCAACGTCCTGACTTTC. The chain joins TRBV18 to TRBJ2-6; the D is unclear. The germline V and J ends were trimmed by 2 bases and 0 bases, with 5 bases remaining between them. The CDR3 length is 15 residues. Germline CDR1 and CDR2: KGHSH and LQKENI.

V gene TRBV6-5 combines with J gene TRBJ1-3; D remains unclear. Germline CDR1 reads MNHEY; CDR2 reads SVGAGI. V lost 6 bases and J lost 7, with 10 bases in between. CDR3 length: 12 residues. CDR3: CASRTGTNTIYF. Here the CDR3 DNA reads TGTGCCAGCAGAACGGGAACGAACACCATATATTTT.

This clonotype was seen a handful of times. The chain combines TRBV5-5 with TRBJ2-7; D uncertain. This CDR3 is 15 amino acids long. Germline V gives CDR1 SGHKS, CDR2 YYEKEE (reference sequence). V lost 0 bases to trimming and J lost 3 bases, with 13 bases between them. The DNA for the CDR3 is TGTGCCAGCAGCTTGGATCGACCTGCCTTCTACGAGCAGTACTTC. Its protein is CASSLDRPAFYEQYF.

This chain uses TRBV10-2 with TRBJ2-7; 10 bases line up with TRBD2. This CDR3 is 14 amino acids long. V lost 2 bases to trimming and J lost 4 bases; unmatched junction nucleotides: 2. Germline CDR1 is WSHSY and CDR2 is SAAADI. For the CDR3, the DNA is TGCGCCAGCAGTGAGGCTAGCGGGAGTTACGAGCAGTACTTC. Its protein is CASSEASGSYEQYF.

The chain couples TRBV4-3 to TRBJ2-1; maybe TRBD1 (6 bases). V was cut by 2 bases and J by 7 bases, with 12 bases left in between. Germline CDR1 and CDR2: LGHNA and YSLEER. This CDR3 is 14 amino acids long. DNA of the CDR3: TGCGCCAGCAGCCAAAAACAGGGATGGAATGAGCAGTTCTTC. Protein sequence: CASSQKQGWNEQFF.

Only a few counts were recorded for this clonotype. The rearrangement joins TRBV20-1 to TRBJ2-1; the match to TRBD2 covers 7 bases. V lost 4 bases, J lost 6 bases, and 9 bases stayed unmatched. Germline loops: CDR1 DFQATT, CDR2 SNEGSKA (reference sequence). The CDR3 loop spans 14 amino acids. The CDR3 reads CSAKKAGAGNEQFF. The CDR3 nucleotides read TGCAGTGCTAAAAAGGCGGGAGCGGGCAATGAGCAGTTCTTC.

V usage is TRBV27 and J usage is TRBJ2-1; D not certain. Trimming took 5 bases from V and 5 from J, leaving 7 bases between them. Germline V gene data show CDR1 as MNHEY and CDR2 as SMNVEV (reference sequence). The CDR3 totals 12 residues. CDR3 sequence: CASSLSHNEQFF. CDR3 nucleotides: TGTGCCAGCAGTCTCAGTCACAATGAGCAGTTCTTC.

This clonotype showed up many times. This chain connects TRBV4-2 to TRBJ2-1; the D gene could be TRBD1 or TRBD2 (5 bases each). CDR3 length equals 13 residues. CDR1 and CDR2 (germline): LGHNA, YNFKEQ. Trimming shortened V by 6 bases and J by 5 bases, and 11 bases separated the two germline ends. The CDR3 sequence: CASSVRGHNEQFF. The CDR3, as DNA: TGTGCCAGCAGTGTGAGGGGACACAATGAGCAGTTCTTC.

This clonotype showed up just a few times. The chain links TRBV7-2 to TRBJ2-7; perhaps TRBD1 as D (5 bases). Per the germline V gene, CDR1 is SGHTA and CDR2 is FQGNSA. CDR3 size: 14 residues. Trimming took off 5 bases at V and 3 bases at J, with 14 bases between the two ends. The CDR3 region is CASSTQGLVYEQYF. The CDR3 bases are TGTGCCAGCAGCACTCAGGGTTTAGTCTACGAGCAGTACTTC.

This clonotype was observed many times. The genes are TRBV6-5 and TRBJ2-7, with unresolved D. Trimming took off 5 bases at V and 3 bases at J, with 5 bases between the two ends. The CDR3 sequence is 11 residues long. Germline CDR1 and CDR2: MNHEY and SVGAGI. The CDR3 DNA is TGTGCCAGCAGTAGTATCTACGAGCAGTACTTC. Protein sequence: CASSSIYEQYF.

This clonotype was detected only a few times. The chain joins TRBV12-3 or TRBV12-4 to TRBJ1-6; D call uncertain. V was clipped by 3 bases and J by 9 bases, with 12 bases between them. The CDR3 length is 14 residues. CDR3 residues: CASSFRRGSSPLHF. The CDR3 DNA reads TGTGCCAGCAGTTTTCGTCGGGGTAGTTCACCCCTCCACTTT.

This clonotype was observed a handful of times. V is TRBV2 and J is TRBJ2-3; D possibly corresponds to TRBD2 (5 bases). The CDR3 sequence is 15 residues long. Trimming shortened V by 6 bases and J by 2 bases, and 15 bases separated the two germline ends. Germline CDR1 is SNHLY and CDR2 is FYNNEI. The CDR3 reads CASSEPPLDTDTQYF. CDR3 DNA: TGTGCCAGCAGCGAGCCTCCACTAGACACAGATACGCAGTATTTT. Supplemented by reference TRBV2 and TRBJ2-3, the full variable domain reads EPEVTQTPSHQVTQMGQEVILRCVPISNHLYFYWYRQILGQKVEFLVSFYNNEISEKSEIFDDQFSVERPDGSNFTLKIRSTKLEDSAMYFCASSEPPLDTDTQYFGPGTRLTVL.

V is TRBV18 and J is TRBJ2-5, with 7 nucleotides matching TRBD1. Trimming cost V 6 bases and J 4 bases; bases outside gene matches: 8. Germline lookup yields CDR1 KGHSH and CDR2 LQKENI. The CDR3 is made up of 14 amino acids. Here the CDR3 reads CASSLTGVLETQYF. CDR3 nucleotide sequence: TGTGCCAGCTCCCTCACAGGGGTTTTAGAGACCCAGTACTTC.

The table lists this clonotype with a few counts. V usage is TRBV20-1 and J usage is TRBJ2-3, with D unclear. V lost 3 bases and J lost 0, with 13 bases in between. Looked up from germline, CDR1 is DFQATT and CDR2 is SNEGSKA (reference sequence). The CDR3 length is 15 residues. The CDR3 region is CSASLQAVSTDTQYF. CDR3 in DNA: TGCAGTGCTAGCCTCCAGGCTGTGAGCACAGATACGCAGTATTTT.

At least ten counts were recorded for this clonotype. This chain joins TRBV20-1 and TRBJ1-5; 9 bases agree with TRBD1. This CDR3 is built from 13 residues. J was trimmed by 11 bases and V by 4 bases; bases with no gene match: 9. From germline, CDR1 is DFQATT and CDR2 SNEGSKA (reference sequence). The CDR3 loop is CSAIRDRAPAQHF. CDR3 bases: TGCAGTGCTATCCGGGACAGGGCCCCAGCCCAGCATTTT.

This clonotype was recorded a few times. This rearrangement joins TRBV28 to TRBJ1-2; 8 bases map to TRBD1. The CDR3 runs to 13 residues. The germline V gene encodes CDR1 MDHEN and CDR2 SYDVKM. V dropped 5 bases and J dropped 5; count of bases not matched to a gene: 4. CDR3 DNA: TGTGCCAGCAGTCCAACAGGGGGATATGGCTACACCTTC. It yields the protein CASSPTGGYGYTF.

The gene calls are TRBV24-1 and TRBJ2-3; D perhaps matches TRBD2 (5 bases). The length of the CDR3 is 15 residues. Trimming cost V 0 bases and J 3 bases, with 9 bases left between them. CDR1 is KGHDR and CDR2 is SFDVKD in the germline V gene. CDR3 sequence (DNA): TGTGCCACCAGTGATTTGTCACTAGAGACAGATACGCAGTATTTT. Its protein product is CATSDLSLETDTQYF.

This clonotype was seen more than once but under ten times. This chain links TRBV3-1 with TRBJ2-3; D remains ambiguous. Germline CDR1 and CDR2: LGHDT and YNNKEL (reference sequence). The CDR3 contains 15 residues. Trimming left V 3 bases short and J 7 bases short, with 17 bases between. CDR3 bases: TGTGCCAGCAGCCATTCTTTAAGTTTTACTTATACGCAGTATTTT. Translating it yields CASSHSLSFTYTQYF.

This clonotype is labeled as medium-sized. The chain carries TRBV4-1 and TRBJ1-1, with D possibly matching TRBD1 (5 bases). Germline assignment: CDR1 MGHRA and CDR2 YSYEKL. Trimming removed 0 bases at V and 11 bases at J, with 16 bases between. The CDR3 has 14 residues. CDR3 DNA: TGCGCCAGCAGCCAAGAATCGGTCGGGGCTGCGGCTTTCTTT. As protein: CASSQESVGAAAFF.

J is TRBJ2-3 and V is TRBV6-5; D is uncertain. With 0 bases removed from V and 5 bases from J, the gap between germline ends came to 9 bases. The CDR3 has 14 residues. CDR1 MNHEY and CDR2 SVGAGI come from the germline V gene. The CDR3 sequence is CASSYSSGLDTQYF. The CDR3 nucleotides read TGTGCCAGCAGTTACTCGTCAGGCCTAGATACGCAGTATTTT.